Sequencing of this T cell receptor (beta chain) was carried out in a study of blood T cell repertoires in COVID-19. Study details: Sources were T cells, B-cell-depleted T cells, or PBMCs; the material itself was cDNA or gDNA.

Sequencing was performed with immunoSEQ multiplex PCR; in TCRdb, only in-frame clones are kept and a portion is missing. Of under 300,000 clones listed, over 70% were seen once; the top ten hold 5.7%. Germline CDR1 SEHNR, CDR2 FQNEAQ (reference sequence). The CDR3 is made up of 13 amino acids. V lost 2 bases, J lost 9 bases, and 11 bases lay in between. Sequenced sample: peripheral blood. The chain carries TRBV7-9 and TRBJ2-1; a possible D gene is TRBD2 (5 bases). The source of this sequence is a man older than 75 with acute or convalescent COVID-19. This CDR3 reads CASSLLDGGEQFF. The CDR3 DNA is TGTGCCAGCAGCTTATTGGATGGAGGTGAGCAGTTCTTC.